A selection of T cell receptor beta chains follows, all from one sample in a study of blood T cell repertoires in COVID-19. Only in-frame clones appear in the TCRdb table, and some are missing; sequencing was by immunoSEQ multiplex PCR. The profile shows approximately 70,000 clones, 88% of them singletons. The sample was peripheral blood. The source of these receptors is a woman in her sixties or seventies with acute or convalescent COVID-19. Each CDR3 is given with its conserved first and last residue. The D gene is left open where the match is weak. Only part of the rows carry a size: once, few, many, or a class if the clone is expanded.

abundance,v_gene,d_gene,j_gene,CDR3aa,CDR3nt
-,TRBV9,TRBD1,TRBJ1-3,CASSVTTGTLSGNTIYF,TGTGCCAGCAGCGTAACGACAGGGACCCTCTCTGGAAACACCATATATTTT
once,TRBV6-5,TRBD2,TRBJ2-1,CASTPGLAFEQFF,TGTGCCAGCACCCCGGGACTAGCGTTTGAGCAGTTCTTC
-,TRBV27,-,TRBJ1-5,CASSLGRGVQQPQHF,TGTGCCAGCAGTTTGGGGAGGGGGGTGCAACAGCCCCAGCATTTT
-,TRBV7-2,-,TRBJ2-1,CASSPGGAGHNEQFF,TGTGCCAGCAGCCCCGGAGGGGCGGGGCACAATGAGCAGTTCTTC
-,TRBV11-2,-,TRBJ2-5,CASSQGTYPRETQYF,TGTGCCAGCAGCCAAGGGACTTACCCACGAGAGACCCAGTACTTC
-,TRBV24-1,TRBD1,TRBJ2-5,CATSGENRGLVEETQYF,TGTGCCACCAGTGGAGAGAACAGGGGGCTTGTTGAAGAGACCCAGTACTTC
-,TRBV6-5,TRBD2,TRBJ2-1,CASRTSGGADEQFF,TGTGCCAGCAGGACTAGCGGGGGGGCGGATGAGCAGTTCTTC
once,TRBV5-6,-,TRBJ1-5,CASSFGSQPQHF,TGTGCCAGCAGCTTTGGTAGTCAGCCCCAGCATTTT
-,TRBV21-1,-,TRBJ1-3,CASSHGTSSSGNTIYF,TGTGCCAGCAGCCATGGGACATCGAGCTCTGGAAACACCATATATTTT
-,TRBV9,TRBD2,TRBJ2-5,CASSVGLAGEETQYF,TGTGCCAGCAGCGTGGGACTAGCGGGAGAGGAGACCCAGTACTTC
-,TRBV11-2,TRBD2,TRBJ2-1,CASSPLAGFRYNEQFF,TGTGCCAGCAGCCCCTTAGCGGGATTCCGCTACAATGAGCAGTTCTTC
-,TRBV30,-,TRBJ2-3,CAWSAGTSTDTQYF,TGTGCCTGGAGCGCCGGGACTAGCACAGATACGCAGTATTTT
-,TRBV6-5,-,TRBJ1-3,CASSSARGPGGTIYF,TGTGCCAGCAGTTCCGCTCGGGGGCCGGGGGGCACCATATATTTT
-,TRBV6-5,TRBD2,TRBJ2-2,CAGEGQNTGELFF,TGTGCCGGGGAGGGGCAGAACACCGGGGAGCTGTTTTTT
-,TRBV4-2,-,TRBJ2-3,CASSQDDFTDTQYF,TGTGCCAGCAGCCAAGACGACTTCACAGATACGCAGTATTTT
-,TRBV3-1/TRBV3-2,TRBD1,TRBJ1-1,CASSHSTGMNTEAFF,TGTGCCAGCAGCCACTCGACAGGGATGAACACTGAAGCTTTCTTT
-,TRBV5-4,TRBD1,TRBJ2-1,CASSLDGQGYNEQFF,TGTGCCAGCAGCTTGGACGGACAGGGGTACAATGAGCAGTTCTTC
-,TRBV9,-,TRBJ2-7,CASSEQGLPYEQYF,TGTGCCAGCAGCGAGCAGGGGTTACCCTACGAGCAGTACTTC
-,TRBV7-9,-,TRBJ1-5,CASSPQGSNQPQHF,TGTGCCAGCAGCCCGCAGGGGAGCAATCAGCCCCAGCATTTT
-,TRBV7-2,-,TRBJ2-3,CASSLTRVTQYF,TGTGCCAGCAGCTTAACTCGGGTCACGCAGTATTTT
once,TRBV9,-,TRBJ1-2,CASSVAPDRIEDGYTF,TGTGCCAGCAGCGTAGCTCCAGACAGGATCGAGGATGGCTACACCTTC
-,TRBV20-1,-,TRBJ1-5,CSASEGHGYQPQHF,TGCAGTGCTAGTGAGGGACATGGGTATCAGCCCCAGCATTTT
-,TRBV6-5,TRBD1,TRBJ1-1,CASSTGETEAFF,TGTGCCAGCAGTACAGGGGAGACTGAAGCTTTCTTT
-,TRBV12-3/TRBV12-4,TRBD1,TRBJ2-7,CASSLTGSYEQYF,TGTGCCAGCAGCCTGACAGGGTCCTACGAGCAGTACTTC
once,TRBV7-9,TRBD1,TRBJ2-7,CASSLGGTGENYEQYF,TGTGCCAGCAGCTTAGGGGGGACAGGGGAAAATTACGAGCAGTACTTC
once,TRBV29-1,TRBD1,TRBJ2-1,CRGQGQGGNEQFF,TGCAGGGGGCAGGGACAGGGTGGTAATGAGCAGTTCTTC
-,TRBV3-1/TRBV3-2,-,TRBJ2-1,CASSQAPGFQFF,TGTGCCAGCAGCCAAGCCCCCGGGTTTCAGTTCTTC
-,TRBV6-5,-,TRBJ1-3,CASRVGPISGNTIYF,TGTGCCAGCAGAGTGGGGCCTATCTCTGGAAACACCATATATTTT
-,TRBV5-4,-,TRBJ1-3,CASSLEVSGTGNTIYF,TGTGCCAGCAGCTTGGAGGTCTCAGGGACTGGAAACACCATATATTTT
-,TRBV2,-,TRBJ1-5,CASRDNPYSNQPQHF,TGTGCCAGCAGGGACAACCCCTATAGCAATCAGCCCCAGCATTTT
-,TRBV10-3,TRBD2,TRBJ2-1,CAITEGGRGEQFF,TGTGCCATCACGGAGGGCGGGAGAGGGGAGCAGTTCTTC
once,TRBV14,-,TRBJ1-1,CASSKSDAYMNTEAFF,TGTGCCAGCAGCAAAAGCGACGCGTACATGAACACTGAAGCTTTCTTT
-,TRBV7-9,-,TRBJ2-3,CASFPEGDYSHLTDTQYF,TGTGCCAGCTTTCCCGAGGGGGACTACTCACACCTCACAGATACGCAGTATTTT
-,TRBV30,TRBD1,TRBJ2-2,CARDRVNTGELFF,TGTGCTAGGGACAGGGTTAACACCGGGGAGCTGTTTTTT
-,TRBV7-7,-,TRBJ2-7,CASSPGGNYEQYF,TGTGCTAGCAGCCCTGGGGGCAACTACGAGCAGTACTTC
-,TRBV29-1,-,TRBJ1-1,CSVEEGRGTEAFF,TGCAGCGTTGAGGAGGGAAGAGGCACTGAAGCTTTCTTT
-,TRBV20-1,-,TRBJ2-5,CSANQLGLLYF,TGCAGTGCTAATCAGTTGGGCCTACTGTACTTC
-,TRBV10-3,TRBD2,TRBJ2-5,CAIRSGLAGGQVETQYF,TGTGCCATCAGGTCCGGACTAGCGGGAGGGCAGGTAGAGACCCAGTACTTC
few,TRBV30,-,TRBJ2-3,CAWIPPGVDTQYF,TGTGCCTGGATTCCCCCCGGGGTAGATACGCAGTATTTT